The entry that follows covers one TCR beta chain sequence. Deletions cut 5 bases from V and 2 bases from J, with 6 bases between. The germline gives CDR1 LNHDA, CDR2 SQIVND (reference sequence). This CDR3 comprises 12 residues. As every portion of the isolated RNA was reverse transcribed, the sequencing read expressed TCRB transcripts. Profiling relied on immunoSEQ multiplex PCR, and the TCRdb table lists in-frame clones only, not all of them. The data contain about 620,000 clones, about 16% of them singletons. This record belongs to a study of beta chain features in type 1 diabetes. Sequencing used naive CD4+ T cells from blood. This receptor was identified in a man aged 18 to 35 in good health. This chain uses TRBV19 with TRBJ1-2, with D unclear. CDR3 nucleotide sequence: TGTGCCAGTAGTGTGCTCAACTATGGCTACACCTTC. Translating gives CASSVLNYGYTF.